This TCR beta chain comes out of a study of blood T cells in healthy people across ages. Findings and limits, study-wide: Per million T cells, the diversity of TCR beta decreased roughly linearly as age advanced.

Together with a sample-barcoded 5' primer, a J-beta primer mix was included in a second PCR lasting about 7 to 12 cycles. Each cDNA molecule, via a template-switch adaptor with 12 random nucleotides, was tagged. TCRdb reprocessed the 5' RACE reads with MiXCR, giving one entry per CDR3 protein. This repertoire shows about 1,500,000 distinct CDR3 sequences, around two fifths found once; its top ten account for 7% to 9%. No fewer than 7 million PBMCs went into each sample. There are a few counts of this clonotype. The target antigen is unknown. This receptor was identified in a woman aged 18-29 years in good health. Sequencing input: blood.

Written as DNA, the CDR3 is TGCGCCAGCAGCCATACTAGCGGGAGCTCCTACGAGCAGTACTTC. Its protein is CASSHTSGSSYEQYF. The chain joins TRBV4-1 to TRBJ2-7, with TRBD2 matching 11 bases. V was clipped by 3 bases and J by 0 bases; unmatched bases: 1. Germline CDR1 is MGHRA and CDR2 is YSYEKL. This CDR3 spans 15 amino acids.